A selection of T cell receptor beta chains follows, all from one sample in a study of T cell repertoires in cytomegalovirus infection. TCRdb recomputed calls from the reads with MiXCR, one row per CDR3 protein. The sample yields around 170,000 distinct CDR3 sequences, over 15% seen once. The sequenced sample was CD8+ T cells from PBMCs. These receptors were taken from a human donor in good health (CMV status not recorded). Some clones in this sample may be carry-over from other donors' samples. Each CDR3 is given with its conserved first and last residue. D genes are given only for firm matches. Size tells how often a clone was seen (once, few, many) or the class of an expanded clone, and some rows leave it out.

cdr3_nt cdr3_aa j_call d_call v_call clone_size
TGTGCCAGCAGCCCCGGGACAGACGATGAGCAGTTCTTC CASSPGTDDEQFF TRBJ2-1 TRBD1 TRBV7-3 .
TGCAGCGTTGTACTAGCGGGAGGGCAAGGAGAGACCCAGTACTTC CSVVLAGGQGETQYF TRBJ2-5 TRBD2 TRBV29-1 .
TGTGCCAGCAGCCCGACGGGCGGGGTAAACAATGAGCAGTTCTTC CASSPTGGVNNEQFF TRBJ2-1 . TRBV7-9 .
TGTGCCAGCAGTCTTCACAGGGTCTTAGGAACCTACGAGCAGTACTTC CASSLHRVLGTYEQYF TRBJ2-7 . TRBV28 .
TGTGCCAGCAACGAGAGGGACGGGGAGACCCAGTACTTC CASNERDGETQYF TRBJ2-5 . TRBV12-3/TRBV12-4 .
TGTGCCACCAACTACAGGGGTAACACTGAAGCTTTCTTT CATNYRGNTEAFF TRBJ1-1 TRBD1 TRBV13 few
TGTGCCAGCAGTACAGATTTCTCTGGAAACACCATATATTTT CASSTDFSGNTIYF TRBJ1-3 . TRBV6-5 few
TGTGCCAGCAGCTTAGGACTAGCTCCAGATACGCAGTATTTT CASSLGLAPDTQYF TRBJ2-3 TRBD2 TRBV7-2 many
TGCGCCAGCAGCGGTCGGGACAACTACAATGAGCAGTTCTTC CASSGRDNYNEQFF TRBJ2-1 . TRBV5-1 few
TGTGCCAGCAGTTACTCGGGCAGCGGCAACTACGAGCAGTACTTC CASSYSGSGNYEQYF TRBJ2-7 . TRBV6-6 few
TGTGCCAGCAGCTTAGGCGAGACATACGAGCAGTACTTC CASSLGETYEQYF TRBJ2-7 . TRBV7-6 many
TGTGCCAGCAGCGCCTATGGGGGGGTGGACGAGCAGTACTTC CASSAYGGVDEQYF TRBJ2-7 TRBD2 TRBV9 few
TGTGCCAGCAGACTGACAGGGGTAGAGACCCAGTACTTC CASRLTGVETQYF TRBJ2-5 TRBD1 TRBV28 .
TGTGCCACCAGCAATGAGACTAACGTATTCTACGAGCAGTACTTC CATSNETNVFYEQYF TRBJ2-7 . TRBV15 .
TGTGCCAGCAGCCACCCAGCGGGGGGCCCCCTCGACAATGAGCAGTTCTTC CASSHPAGGPLDNEQFF TRBJ2-1 TRBD2 TRBV7-9 few
TGTGCCAGCAGTTACATCGCTAGCGGGAGCAATGAGCAGTTCTTC CASSYIASGSNEQFF TRBJ2-1 TRBD2 TRBV6-2/TRBV6-3 few
TGCGCCAGCAGCCAGGCCTCGGGTAGCAATCAGCCCCAGCATTTT CASSQASGSNQPQHF TRBJ1-5 . TRBV4-3 .
TGTGCCAGCAGCCATACAAGGAACTATGGCTACACCTTC CASSHTRNYGYTF TRBJ1-2 . TRBV5-6 .
TGTGCCAGCAGTTTATACTATAGGGGGTCAGCAGATGAGCAGTTCTTC CASSLYYRGSADEQFF TRBJ2-1 . TRBV27 .
TGTGCCAGCAGCCACCGGAGGGCATACTCCTACGAGCAGTACTTC CASSHRRAYSYEQYF TRBJ2-7 . TRBV14 .
TGTGCCAGCAGCCCTACCGGGGCGGGATCGAATGAGCAGTTCTTC CASSPTGAGSNEQFF TRBJ2-1 . TRBV7-9 .
TGTGCCAGCAGTTTGGCTCCGGGGGTTCCAGAGACCCAGTACTTC CASSLAPGVPETQYF TRBJ2-5 . TRBV28 .
TGTGCCAGCAGTTACCTGGGACAGGGAGAGTACGAGCAGTACTTC CASSYLGQGEYEQYF TRBJ2-7 TRBD1 TRBV6-5 few
TGCAGCGTCGCAATCACTCAGGGGACTGGGGCCAACGTCCTGACTTTC CSVAITQGTGANVLTF TRBJ2-6 . TRBV29-1 .
TGTGCCAGCAGCTTAGGTGGGGGCGTTTCGTACAATGAGCAGTTCTTC CASSLGGGVSYNEQFF TRBJ2-1 . TRBV7-2 .
TGCAGTGCTAGCCCTGGGACAGCCCCTACGGAGACCCAGTACTTC CSASPGTAPTETQYF TRBJ2-5 TRBD1 TRBV20-1 .
TGTGCCAGCAGCCCCCGACAGGGTAAGGGCACTGAAGCTTTCTTT CASSPRQGKGTEAFF TRBJ1-1 TRBD1 TRBV11-2 few
TGTGCCAGCAGCTTAGTTTTAATTGAAGCTTTCTTT CASSLVLIEAFF TRBJ1-1 . TRBV7-9 .
TGTGCCAGCAGTCACACTAGCGCTAGCTCCTACGAGCAGTACTTC CASSHTSASSYEQYF TRBJ2-7 TRBD2 TRBV27 .
TGTGCCAGCAGTACAGACCGGTCTGGGGCCAACGTCCTGACTTTC CASSTDRSGANVLTF TRBJ2-6 . TRBV28 .
TGTGCCAGCAGCTTATCTAGCGGGAGGGGAGATACGCAGTATTTT CASSLSSGRGDTQYF TRBJ2-3 TRBD2 TRBV7-3 medium-sized
TGTGCCAGCAGTTTAGGGACTTCTAGCGGGAGGGCAGATACGCAGTATTTT CASSLGTSSGRADTQYF TRBJ2-3 TRBD2 TRBV28 few
TGCAGTGCTAGAGATTCGGGAGCGATGCAGGATACGCAGTATTTT CSARDSGAMQDTQYF TRBJ2-3 . TRBV20-1 .
TGTGCCAGCAGTTCGTCCGGGACTAGCGGGTACGAGCAGTACTTC CASSSSGTSGYEQYF TRBJ2-7 TRBD2 TRBV12-3/TRBV12-4 .
TGCAGCGTGGGACTAGCGGACACCGGGGAGCTGTTTTTT CSVGLADTGELFF TRBJ2-2 TRBD2 TRBV29-1 .
TGCGCCAGCAGCCAAGAGTGGAGCGGGGGCCTGAACACCGGGGAGCTGTTTTTT CASSQEWSGGLNTGELFF TRBJ2-2 TRBD2 TRBV4-3 .
TGTGCCAGCAGCTACAGGGATCTCGACGAGCAGTACTTC CASSYRDLDEQYF TRBJ2-7 . TRBV7-9 few
TGCGCCAGCAGTCAACCAGGGGGGGCGAGCAATCAGCCCCAGCATTTT CASSQPGGASNQPQHF TRBJ1-5 TRBD1 TRBV23-1 few
TGCAGTGCTAGGTCGGACTTGGGGTATGGCTACACCTTC CSARSDLGYGYTF TRBJ1-2 . TRBV20-1 many
TGTGCCAGCAGCTTCCAGGGGTCTGACAATGAGCAGTTCTTC CASSFQGSDNEQFF TRBJ2-1 . TRBV7-9 few
TGTGCCAGCAGCTTCCCTGTGGACAGGGGAAACACCGGGGAGCTGTTTTTT CASSFPVDRGNTGELFF TRBJ2-2 TRBD1 TRBV7-2 many
TGTGCCAGCAGCCTTGGAACCAGAGCCTACGAGCAGTACTTC CASSLGTRAYEQYF TRBJ2-7 . TRBV7-8 few
TGTGCCAGCAGCGGTAACCCGCTGCTGGGCTACACCTTC CASSGNPLLGYTF TRBJ1-2 . TRBV7-9 many
TGTGCCAGCAGCCGGACTAGCGGGGGGCATTATGAGCAGTTCTTC CASSRTSGGHYEQFF TRBJ2-1 TRBD2 TRBV6-2/TRBV6-3 many
TGTGCCAGCAGCCTTTTAGCGGAGGTAACAGATACGCAGTATTTT CASSLLAEVTDTQYF TRBJ2-3 . TRBV7-6 few
TGTGCCAGCAGTTTGATGACCTACGAGCAGTACTTC CASSLMTYEQYF TRBJ2-7 . TRBV28 .
TGTGCCAGCAGCTTAGTAGCAGTCTACGAGCAGTACTTC CASSLVAVYEQYF TRBJ2-7 . TRBV11-2 few
TGTGCCAGCAGCACCTCGGGACTAGCGGGAGAACGCACAGATACGCAGTATTTT CASSTSGLAGERTDTQYF TRBJ2-3 TRBD2 TRBV7-2 many
TGTGCCAGCAGTTTTCTGCGGGAGGGGGGTTCGAATGAGCAGTTCTTC CASSFLREGGSNEQFF TRBJ2-1 TRBD2 TRBV12-3/TRBV12-4 few
TGTGCCAGCAGTTATTCGACAACAGATACGCAGTATTTT CASSYSTTDTQYF TRBJ2-3 . TRBV6-2/TRBV6-3 .
TGTGCCACCAGCAGAGATCTGGACGGTAGTCAGCCCCAGCATTTT CATSRDLDGSQPQHF TRBJ1-5 . TRBV15 few
TGTGCCAGCAGCCTTTTTCTGAGTAGGCGAACTGAAGCTTTCTTT CASSLFLSRRTEAFF TRBJ1-1 . TRBV28 few
TGTGCCAGCATCCCTTTCTGGGGGTGGCCCGGGGAGCTGTTTTTT CASIPFWGWPGELFF TRBJ2-2 . TRBV7-8 many
TGTGCCACACCCGGAGGGGGGGTGGTCCTGTTCTTC CATPGGGVVLFF TRBJ2-1 . TRBV10-3 few
TGTGCCAGCACCTTGAGGGGGACTAGCGGGAGGTACGAGCAGTTCTTC CASTLRGTSGRYEQFF TRBJ2-1 TRBD2 TRBV27 .
TGTGCCGGGACAGGGGGCTCTGCCGCCCTCGAGCAGTACTTC CAGTGGSAALEQYF TRBJ2-7 TRBD1 TRBV2 few
TGTGCCAGCAGTTACGCCCAGGGGTTAGGTCAGCCCCAGCATTTT CASSYAQGLGQPQHF TRBJ1-5 . TRBV6-2/TRBV6-3 .
TGTGCCAGCAGTTACTTCCGACGCGGGTCCGATGGCTACACCTTC CASSYFRRGSDGYTF TRBJ1-2 . TRBV6-2/TRBV6-3 .
TGTGCCAGCAGCTTAGTGAGCGGGAGATACTACGAGCAGTACTTC CASSLVSGRYYEQYF TRBJ2-7 TRBD2 TRBV7-8 few